A selection of T cell receptor beta chains follows, all from one sample in a study of radiotherapy plus CTLA-4 blockade in lung cancer. Data came from immunoSEQ multiplex PCR; TCRdb stores just in-frame clones and leaves some out. The table has roughly 66,000 clones, around 81% seen once; the top ten hold approximately 4.1%. The starting material was peripheral blood, obtained from a patient treated with radiotherapy plus ipilimumab. The receptors originated from a human donor with non-small cell lung cancer who had a partial response to radiotherapy plus ipilimumab. Each CDR3 is given with its conserved first and last residue. Each record gives: J gene, D gene, clone size, V gene, CDR3 DNA, CDR3 protein. The D gene is left open where the match is weak. Not all rows give a size; the values are once, few, many and, for expanded clones, a class.

J gene: TRBJ2-5
D gene: TRBD1
clone size: -
V gene: TRBV12-5
CDR3 DNA: TGTGCTAGTGGTTCCGGGACAGGCAGGATGGGCCAGTACTTC
CDR3 protein: CASGSGTGRMGQYF

J gene: TRBJ2-5
D gene: -
clone size: -
V gene: TRBV14
CDR3 DNA: TGTGCCAGCAGCGCGAATCGGGAGACCCAGTACTTC
CDR3 protein: CASSANRETQYF

J gene: TRBJ2-7
D gene: TRBD2
clone size: -
V gene: TRBV7-9
CDR3 DNA: TGTGCCAGCAGAGGGGGACTAGCGGGGGAGCAGTACTTC
CDR3 protein: CASRGGLAGEQYF

J gene: TRBJ2-7
D gene: -
clone size: -
V gene: TRBV7-9
CDR3 DNA: TGTGCCAGCAGCTCCCGGGTCGCGGAGCCGTCCTACGAGCAGTACTTC
CDR3 protein: CASSSRVAEPSYEQYF

J gene: TRBJ2-3
D gene: TRBD2
clone size: once
V gene: TRBV28
CDR3 DNA: TGTGCCAGCAGCTCCCCCGGGGCTAGCGGGAGGGATACGCAGTATTTT
CDR3 protein: CASSSPGASGRDTQYF

J gene: TRBJ2-7
D gene: -
clone size: -
V gene: TRBV6-4
CDR3 DNA: TGTGCCAGCGCCCAGACAGGGAGGAATCCCTACGAGCAGTACTTC
CDR3 protein: CASAQTGRNPYEQYF

J gene: TRBJ2-3
D gene: -
clone size: -
V gene: TRBV6-5
CDR3 DNA: TGTGCCAGCAGGGACACCCGTAAGGATACGCAGTATTTT
CDR3 protein: CASRDTRKDTQYF

J gene: TRBJ2-1
D gene: TRBD2
clone size: -
V gene: TRBV7-3
CDR3 DNA: TGTGCCAGCAGCTTATCCTCTAGCGGTACTGAGCAGTTCTTC
CDR3 protein: CASSLSSSGTEQFF

J gene: TRBJ1-4
D gene: -
clone size: -
V gene: TRBV6-5
CDR3 DNA: TGTGCCAGCAGTTACTCGGGGGGTACTGACGAAAAACTGTTTTTT
CDR3 protein: CASSYSGGTDEKLFF

J gene: TRBJ1-6
D gene: -
clone size: once
V gene: TRBV27
CDR3 DNA: TGTGCCAGCAGTTTTCGGAATTCACCCCTCCACTTT
CDR3 protein: CASSFRNSPLHF

J gene: TRBJ1-3
D gene: TRBD1
clone size: -
V gene: TRBV6-6
CDR3 DNA: TGTGCCAGCAGCCACCGGGACAGGCGGCCCCACATATATTTT
CDR3 protein: CASSHRDRRPHIYF

J gene: TRBJ1-1
D gene: -
clone size: -
V gene: TRBV2
CDR3 DNA: TGTGCCAGCAGTCTCCGGGACACCCTTGAAGCTTTCTTT
CDR3 protein: CASSLRDTLEAFF

J gene: TRBJ2-5
D gene: TRBD2
clone size: -
V gene: TRBV5-4
CDR3 DNA: TGTGCCAGCAGCTTTACGGTAGCGGGGGCTTGGGATACCCAGTACTTC
CDR3 protein: CASSFTVAGAWDTQYF

J gene: TRBJ1-1
D gene: TRBD1
clone size: -
V gene: TRBV19
CDR3 DNA: TGTGCCAGTAGGAGGAAAACAGGGGGATCCACTGAAGCTTTCTTT
CDR3 protein: CASRRKTGGSTEAFF

J gene: TRBJ1-3
D gene: -
clone size: -
V gene: TRBV4-2
CDR3 DNA: TGTGCCAGCAGCCAAGTGGGCGTGTCTGGAAACACCATATATTTT
CDR3 protein: CASSQVGVSGNTIYF

J gene: TRBJ2-3
D gene: -
clone size: -
V gene: TRBV2
CDR3 DNA: TGTGCCAGCAGTTCCCGGGACTTCACAGATACGCAGTATTTT
CDR3 protein: CASSSRDFTDTQYF

J gene: TRBJ1-2
D gene: TRBD1
clone size: -
V gene: TRBV5-4
CDR3 DNA: TGTGCCAGCAGCTCTGGACAGGGGGTCTCTTCCTATGGCTACACCTTC
CDR3 protein: CASSSGQGVSSYGYTF

J gene: TRBJ1-4
D gene: -
clone size: -
V gene: TRBV7-6
CDR3 DNA: TGTGCCAGCAGCGCAGACAGAAATGAAAAACTGTTTTTT
CDR3 protein: CASSADRNEKLFF

J gene: TRBJ2-4
D gene: TRBD1
clone size: -
V gene: TRBV5-5
CDR3 DNA: TGTGCCAGCAGCTGGGGGACAGGGGTTACCAAAAACATTCAGTACTTC
CDR3 protein: CASSWGTGVTKNIQYF

J gene: TRBJ1-2
D gene: -
clone size: -
V gene: TRBV7-3
CDR3 DNA: TGTGCCAGCAGCTCTTGGAAACAGGGAGCGAACTATGGCTACACCTTC
CDR3 protein: CASSSWKQGANYGYTF

J gene: TRBJ1-4
D gene: -
clone size: -
V gene: TRBV18
CDR3 DNA: TGTGCCAGCTCACCAGTTCGGACAGTGAATGAAAAACTGTTTTTT
CDR3 protein: CASSPVRTVNEKLFF

J gene: TRBJ1-1
D gene: -
clone size: -
V gene: TRBV6-5
CDR3 DNA: TGTGCCAGCAGTCCTAAACCGTTGAACACTGAAGCTTTCTTT
CDR3 protein: CASSPKPLNTEAFF

J gene: TRBJ2-6
D gene: -
clone size: -
V gene: TRBV7-3
CDR3 DNA: TGTGCCAGCAGTACGCAGGGTGGAGGGGCCAACGTCCTGACTTTC
CDR3 protein: CASSTQGGGANVLTF

J gene: TRBJ2-1
D gene: -
clone size: -
V gene: TRBV11-2
CDR3 DNA: TGTGCCAGCAGCTTAGGGGGTAGCGGATCCTACAATGAGCAGTTCTTC
CDR3 protein: CASSLGGSGSYNEQFF

J gene: TRBJ2-3
D gene: -
clone size: -
V gene: TRBV5-8
CDR3 DNA: TGTGCCAGTCCGACGAACGTGTTCGGGAGCTTGGTAGATACGCAGTATTTT
CDR3 protein: CASPTNVFGSLVDTQYF

J gene: TRBJ2-2
D gene: TRBD1
clone size: -
V gene: TRBV12-5
CDR3 DNA: TGTGCTAGTGGTTTGACGGTGACAGGGGGGAGGACCGGGGAGCTGTTTTTT
CDR3 protein: CASGLTVTGGRTGELFF

J gene: TRBJ1-2
D gene: -
clone size: -
V gene: TRBV18
CDR3 DNA: TGTGCCAGCGAACCTGGGAGTAACTATGGCTACACCTTC
CDR3 protein: CASEPGSNYGYTF

J gene: TRBJ2-2
D gene: -
clone size: -
V gene: TRBV6-4
CDR3 DNA: TGTGCCAGCAGTGACTCGAACTTGGGGGCAAAGACCGGGGAGCTGTTTTTT
CDR3 protein: CASSDSNLGAKTGELFF

J gene: TRBJ2-5
D gene: -
clone size: -
V gene: TRBV11-3
CDR3 DNA: TGTGCCAGCGCAAGGGGGTACCAAGAGACCCAGTACTTC
CDR3 protein: CASARGYQETQYF

J gene: TRBJ2-2
D gene: TRBD2
clone size: -
V gene: TRBV7-8
CDR3 DNA: TGTGCCAGCAGCTTAGGCCGACTAGCGGGAGGTAGCACCGGGGAGCTGTTTTTT
CDR3 protein: CASSLGRLAGGSTGELFF

J gene: TRBJ2-1
D gene: TRBD1
clone size: -
V gene: TRBV7-3
CDR3 DNA: TGTGCCAGCAGCTTTAAACAGGGGGGTACGGATGAGCAGTTCTTC
CDR3 protein: CASSFKQGGTDEQFF

J gene: TRBJ2-5
D gene: -
clone size: -
V gene: TRBV7-7
CDR3 DNA: TGTGCCAGCAGCTTAGGGACCTGGGGGGGCCACGAGACCCAGTACTTC
CDR3 protein: CASSLGTWGGHETQYF

J gene: TRBJ2-7
D gene: TRBD1
clone size: -
V gene: TRBV9
CDR3 DNA: TGTGCCAGCAGCGCCTCGACAGGGGGCTTGAACGAGCAGTACTTC
CDR3 protein: CASSASTGGLNEQYF

J gene: TRBJ2-3
D gene: TRBD2
clone size: few
V gene: TRBV2
CDR3 DNA: TGTGCCAGCAGGGGGACTAGCGGGAGTGAGGATACGCAGTATTTT
CDR3 protein: CASRGTSGSEDTQYF

J gene: TRBJ2-7
D gene: TRBD2
clone size: -
V gene: TRBV27
CDR3 DNA: TGTGCCAGCAGTTCGACCGGGAGGGACCCTTGGGAGCAGTACTTC
CDR3 protein: CASSSTGRDPWEQYF

J gene: TRBJ2-5
D gene: TRBD1
clone size: -
V gene: TRBV5-1
CDR3 DNA: TGCGCCAGCAGCTCCGGACAGGGAGTTGCAAAGGAGACCCAGTACTTC
CDR3 protein: CASSSGQGVAKETQYF

J gene: TRBJ2-1
D gene: TRBD1
clone size: -
V gene: TRBV30
CDR3 DNA: TGTGCCTGTCGACCTACCCGGGACAGGGTTTACAATGAGCAGTTCTTC
CDR3 protein: CACRPTRDRVYNEQFF

J gene: TRBJ2-5
D gene: TRBD1
clone size: -
V gene: TRBV7-3
CDR3 DNA: TGTGCCAGCAGCTTTACAGGGGGAGGTGAGACCCAGTACTTC
CDR3 protein: CASSFTGGGETQYF

J gene: TRBJ2-7
D gene: TRBD1
clone size: -
V gene: TRBV2
CDR3 DNA: TGTGCCAGCAGTAATGGACAGGGGGCTATGTACGAGCAGTACTTC
CDR3 protein: CASSNGQGAMYEQYF

J gene: TRBJ1-3
D gene: -
clone size: -
V gene: TRBV7-2
CDR3 DNA: TGTGCCAGCAGCTTAGCCGGACAGCGGACCAACACCATATATTTT
CDR3 protein: CASSLAGQRTNTIYF